Shown below are 8 T cell receptor beta chains from a single sample sequenced in a study of OX40 agonist ivuxolimab in advanced cancers. Sequenced by immunoSEQ multiplex PCR; TCRdb stores in-frame clones only, minus some. The sample holds roughly 80,000 clones, 84% seen once. This sample comprised CD4+ or CD8+ T cells sorted from blood, obtained in a trial of the OX40 agonist ivuxolimab. The receptors shown here come from an adult with an advanced solid tumor such as melanoma, head and neck, liver or kidney cancer.

The chain employs TRBV2 and TRBJ2-2; D not certain. This CDR3 region has 16 residues. The V and J ends lost 0 bases and 0 bases respectively, with 8 bases between them. The germline gives CDR1 SNHLY, CDR2 FYNNEI. CDR3 loop: CASSEAVGANTGELFF. CDR3 DNA sequence: TGTGCCAGCAGTGAAGCGGTCGGAGCGAACACCGGGGAGCTGTTTTTT.

DNA for the CDR3: TGTGCCAGTAGTGAACCCCTGGGACAGATCTACTATGGCTACACCTTC. This codes for CASSEPLGQIYYGYTF. The chain employs TRBV19 and TRBJ1-2; 7 nucleotides align to TRBD1. From germline, CDR1 is LNHDA and CDR2 SQIVND (reference sequence). The CDR3 is 16 residues long. Unmatched junction bases numbered 12, after V lost 5 bases and J lost 3 bases.

This sequence joins TRBV7-6 and TRBJ1-1, with a weak D call TRBD1 (5 bases). The CDR3 runs to 14 residues. Trimming shortened V by 4 bases and J by 3 bases, and 12 bases separated the two germline ends. Germline V gene data show CDR1 as SGHVS and CDR2 as FNYEAQ. Here the CDR3 reads CASSWSGGDTEAFF. In nucleotides, the CDR3 is TGTGCCAGCAGCTGGTCAGGAGGGGACACTGAAGCTTTCTTT.

V gene TRBV11-1 combines with J gene TRBJ1-4, with a weak D call TRBD1 (5 bases). The CDR3 sequence is 14 residues long. V was pared by 5 bases and J by 8 bases, with 15 bases between. Germline V lookup: CDR1 SGHAT, CDR2 FQDESV (reference sequence). The CDR3 coding sequence is TGTGCCAGCAGCCGAGGACATGGCACCGAAAAACTGTTTTTT. Its translation: CASSRGHGTEKLFF.

The chain is built from TRBV5-4 and TRBJ2-3; 8 bases map to TRBD2. The CDR3 spans 17 residues. CDR1 is SGHNT, CDR2 YYREEE, per germline (reference sequence). Trimming took 4 bases from V and 2 from J; bases not matched to a gene: 12. Written as DNA, the CDR3 is TGTGCCAGCAGCAACCCTGGCCTAGCGGGCACCACAGATACGCAGTATTTT. The encoded protein is CASSNPGLAGTTDTQYF.

This clone was seen repeatedly, ten times or more. The V call is TRBV28, the J call TRBJ1-5, with 10 positions matching TRBD1. Germline loops: CDR1 MDHEN, CDR2 SYDVKM. The CDR3 contains 15 residues. The V segment lost 6 bases and the J segment 6 bases; nucleotides outside the gene matches: 8. Here the CDR3 reads CASRISGTGVQPQHF. The DNA for the CDR3 is TGTGCCAGCAGGATCTCCGGGACAGGGGTTCAGCCCCAGCATTTT.

The chain is built from TRBV9 and TRBJ1-1, with D uncertain. The CDR3 has 16 amino acids. V lost 3 bases and J 0 bases, leaving 15 bases between the germline ends. CDR1 and CDR2 from the germline V gene are SGDLS and YYNGEE. CDR3 nucleotide sequence: TGTGCCAGCAGCGGGAAGCCTGGTATGTTGAACACTGAAGCTTTCTTT. Translating it yields CASSGKPGMLNTEAFF. The full variable domain, completed using reference TRBV9 and TRBJ1-1, is DSGVTQTPKHLITATGQRVTLRCSPRSGDLSVYWYQQSLDQGLQFLIQYYNGEERAKGNILERFSAQQFPDLHSELNLSSLELGDSALYFCASSGKPGMLNTEAFFGQGTRLTVV.

In DNA form, the CDR3 reads TGTGCCAGCAGTGCCAGACAGGGCGCAACTGAAGCTTTCTTT. Its translation: CASSARQGATEAFF. The chain links TRBV27 to TRBJ1-1; TRBD1 aligns across 7 bases. V lost 5 bases and J lost 5; bases outside the gene matches: 8. The CDR3 spans 14 residues. Germline-derived CDR1 and CDR2 are MNHEY and SMNVEV (reference sequence).